What follows is one TCR beta chain and its context. The sample comes from a study of blood T cell repertoires in COVID-19. TCRdb keeps only in-frame clones here, not all; method: immunoSEQ multiplex PCR. This sample has a few hundred thousand clones, with about 90% found just once. Trimming pared 3 bases from V and 8 bases from J, leaving 15 bases between. Germline CDR1 and CDR2: SGHRS and YFSETQ. The CDR3 loop spans 14 amino acids. This chain links TRBV5-1 with TRBJ2-1, with TRBD2 as a possible D gene (7 bases). This sequence originates from a woman aged 25-40 years who had recovered from COVID-19. The sample taken for sequencing was PBMCs or T cells enriched from blood (not recorded which). CDR3 amino acids: CASSWRGRDHEQFF. CDR3 nucleotide sequence: TGCGCCAGCAGCTGGCGGGGGCGGGACCATGAGCAGTTCTTC.